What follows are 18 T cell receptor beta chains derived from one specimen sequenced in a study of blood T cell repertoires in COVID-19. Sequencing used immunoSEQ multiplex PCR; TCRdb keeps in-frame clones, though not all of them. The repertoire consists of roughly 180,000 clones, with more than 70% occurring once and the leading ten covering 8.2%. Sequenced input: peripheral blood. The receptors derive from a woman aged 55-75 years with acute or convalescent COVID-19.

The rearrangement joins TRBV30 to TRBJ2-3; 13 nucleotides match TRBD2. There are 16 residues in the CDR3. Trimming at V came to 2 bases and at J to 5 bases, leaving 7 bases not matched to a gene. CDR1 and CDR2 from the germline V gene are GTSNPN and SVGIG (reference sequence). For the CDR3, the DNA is TGTGCCTGGAGTCCCGGACTAGCGGGAGTGAAAGATACGCAGTATTTT. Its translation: CAWSPGLAGVKDTQYF.

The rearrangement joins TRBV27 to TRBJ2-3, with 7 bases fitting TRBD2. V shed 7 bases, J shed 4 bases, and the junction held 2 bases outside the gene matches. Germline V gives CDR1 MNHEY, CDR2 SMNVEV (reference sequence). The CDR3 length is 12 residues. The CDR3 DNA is TGTGCCAGCATGGGGGGGGCAGATACGCAGTATTTT. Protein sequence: CASMGGADTQYF.

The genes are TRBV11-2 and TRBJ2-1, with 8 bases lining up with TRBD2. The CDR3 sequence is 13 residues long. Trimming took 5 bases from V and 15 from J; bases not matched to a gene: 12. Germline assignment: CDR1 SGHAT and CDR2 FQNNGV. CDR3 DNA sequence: TGTGCCAGCAGCCGGGGATTGGCGGGAGGACGGTTCTTC. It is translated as CASSRGLAGGRFF.

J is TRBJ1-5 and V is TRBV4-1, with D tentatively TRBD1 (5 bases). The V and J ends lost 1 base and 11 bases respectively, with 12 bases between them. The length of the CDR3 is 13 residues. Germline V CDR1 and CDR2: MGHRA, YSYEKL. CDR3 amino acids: CASSQGSGLAQHF. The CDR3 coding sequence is TGCGCCAGCAGCCAAGGGTCAGGGCTGGCCCAGCATTTT.

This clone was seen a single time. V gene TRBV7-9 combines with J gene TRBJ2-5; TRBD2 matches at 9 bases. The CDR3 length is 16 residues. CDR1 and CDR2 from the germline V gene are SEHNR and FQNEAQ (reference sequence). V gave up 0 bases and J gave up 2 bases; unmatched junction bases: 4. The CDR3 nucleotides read TGTGCCAGCAGCTTAGCCCTGACTAGCGGACAAGAGACCCAGTACTTC. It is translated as CASSLALTSGQETQYF.

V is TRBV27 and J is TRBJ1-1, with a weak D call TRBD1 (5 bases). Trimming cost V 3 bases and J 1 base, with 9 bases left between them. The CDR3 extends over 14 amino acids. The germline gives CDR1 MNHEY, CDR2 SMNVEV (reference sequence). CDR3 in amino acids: CASSFKGQNTEAFF. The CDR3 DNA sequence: TGTGCCAGCAGTTTCAAGGGGCAGAACACTGAAGCTTTCTTT.

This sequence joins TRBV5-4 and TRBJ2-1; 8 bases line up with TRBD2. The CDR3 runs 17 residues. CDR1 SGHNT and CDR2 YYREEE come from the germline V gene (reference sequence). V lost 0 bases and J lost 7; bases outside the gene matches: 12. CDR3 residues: CASSLALGREVKNEQFF. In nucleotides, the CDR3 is TGTGCCAGCAGCTTGGCCCTGGGGCGGGAGGTAAAGAATGAGCAGTTCTTC.

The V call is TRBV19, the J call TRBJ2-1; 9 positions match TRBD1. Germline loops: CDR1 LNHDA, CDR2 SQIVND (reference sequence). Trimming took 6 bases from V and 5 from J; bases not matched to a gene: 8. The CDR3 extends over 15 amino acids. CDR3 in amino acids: CASSLGQGFDNEQFF. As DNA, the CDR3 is TGTGCCAGTAGCCTCGGACAGGGGTTCGACAATGAGCAGTTCTTC.

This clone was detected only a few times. CDR3 residues: CASSLGQYNSPLHF. The CDR3 DNA follows: TGTGCCAGCAGTCTAGGACAGTATAATTCACCCCTCCACTTT. This chain connects TRBV27 to TRBJ1-6, with a tentative D call TRBD1 (6 bases). This CDR3 spans 14 amino acids. V dropped 5 bases and J dropped 4 bases, with 9 bases sitting between them. The germline CDR1 and CDR2 sequences are MNHEY and SMNVEV (reference sequence).

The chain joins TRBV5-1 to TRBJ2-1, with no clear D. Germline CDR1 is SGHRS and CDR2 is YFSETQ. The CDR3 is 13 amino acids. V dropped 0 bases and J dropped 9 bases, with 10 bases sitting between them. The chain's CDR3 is CASSLGFTSEQFF. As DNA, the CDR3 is TGCGCCAGCAGCTTGGGGTTCACCAGTGAGCAGTTCTTC.

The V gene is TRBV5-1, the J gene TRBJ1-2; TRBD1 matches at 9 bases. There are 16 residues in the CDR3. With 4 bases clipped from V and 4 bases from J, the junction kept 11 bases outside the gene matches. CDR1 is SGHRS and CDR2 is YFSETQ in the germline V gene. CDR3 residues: CASSQTGTGNGYGYTF. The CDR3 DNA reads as TGCGCCAGCAGCCAGACCGGGACAGGGAATGGCTATGGCTACACCTTC.

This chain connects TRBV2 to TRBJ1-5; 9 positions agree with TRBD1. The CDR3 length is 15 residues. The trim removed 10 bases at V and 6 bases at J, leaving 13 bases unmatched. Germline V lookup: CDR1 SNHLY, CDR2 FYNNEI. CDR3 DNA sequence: TGTGCCACCCTTCCAGGGACAGGGTCTCCTCAGCCCCAGCATTTT. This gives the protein CATLPGTGSPQPQHF.

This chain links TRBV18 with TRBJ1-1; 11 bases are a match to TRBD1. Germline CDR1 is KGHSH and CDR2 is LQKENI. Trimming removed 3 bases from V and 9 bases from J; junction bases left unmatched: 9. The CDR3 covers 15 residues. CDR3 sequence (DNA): TGTGCCAGCTCACCGGTAGAGGGACAGGGGGGCCAAGCTTTCTTT. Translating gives CASSPVEGQGGQAFF.

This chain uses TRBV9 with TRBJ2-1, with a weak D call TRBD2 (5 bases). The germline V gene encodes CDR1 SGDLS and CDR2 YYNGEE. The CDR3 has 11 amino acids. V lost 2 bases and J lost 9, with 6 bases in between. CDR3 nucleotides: TGTGCCAGCAGCGTTGGGAGTGAGCAGTTCTTC. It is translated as CASSVGSEQFF.

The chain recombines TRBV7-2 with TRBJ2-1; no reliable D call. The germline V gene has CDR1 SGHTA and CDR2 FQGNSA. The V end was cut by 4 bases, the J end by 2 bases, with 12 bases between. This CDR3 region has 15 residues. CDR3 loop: CASSSMGWAYNEQFF. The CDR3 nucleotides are TGTGCCAGCAGCTCGATGGGCTGGGCCTACAATGAGCAGTTCTTC.

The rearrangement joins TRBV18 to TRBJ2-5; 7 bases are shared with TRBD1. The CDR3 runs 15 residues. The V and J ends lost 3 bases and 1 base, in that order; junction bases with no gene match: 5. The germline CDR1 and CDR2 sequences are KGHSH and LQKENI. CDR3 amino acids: CASSPDQGVQETQYF. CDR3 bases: TGTGCCAGCTCACCGGACCAGGGGGTCCAAGAGACCCAGTACTTC.

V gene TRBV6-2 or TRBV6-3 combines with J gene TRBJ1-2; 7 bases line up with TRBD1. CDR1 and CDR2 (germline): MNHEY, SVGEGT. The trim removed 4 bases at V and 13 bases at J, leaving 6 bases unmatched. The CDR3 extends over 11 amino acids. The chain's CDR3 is CASSLNRGVTF. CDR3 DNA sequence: TGTGCCAGCAGTTTAAACAGGGGAGTCACCTTC.

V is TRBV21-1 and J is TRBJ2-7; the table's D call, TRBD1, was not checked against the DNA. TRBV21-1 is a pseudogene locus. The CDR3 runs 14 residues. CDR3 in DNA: TGTGCCAGCAGCAAAGCAGAAGACAGGTACGAGCAGTACGTC. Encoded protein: CASSKAEDRYEQYV.